The clone carrying this TCR beta chain was recorded at least ten times. These data belong to a study of early T cells in non-severe SARS-CoV-2 infection. Study-wide context: The sequenced material was bulk RNA from unsorted whole blood, and its chains were unpaired.

TCRdb analysed the 5' RACE reads with MiXCR anew, one entry per CDR3 protein. The table lists 70,000 to 85,000 distinct CDR3 sequences, roughly 12% of them singletons. The receptor comes from an adult who was a healthcare worker with PCR-confirmed SARS-CoV-2 infection or an uninfected control (not recorded which). The sequenced material came from whole blood.

The CDR3 bases are TGCAGTGCTAGAGCACGGGGACAGCGGGGCTTAGAGACCCAGTACTTC. It specifies CSARARGQRGLETQYF. This chain links TRBV20-1 with TRBJ2-5, with D perhaps TRBD1 or TRBD2 (7 bases each). Germline CDR1 is DFQATT and CDR2 is SNEGSKA (reference sequence). The CDR3 length is 16 residues. The ends were cut back, 1 base at V and 4 bases at J, with 19 bases in the middle.